This TCR beta chain is drawn from a study of blood T cell repertoires in COVID-19. Study-wide context: The study drew acute and convalescent COVID-19 samples from the United States, Italy and Spain. Sample material is recorded as cDNA or gDNA derived from T cells, B-cell-depleted T cells, or PBMCs.

Per the original methods: Reference gene primer amplification yielded estimated nucleated cell counts. Clones were read by immunoSEQ multiplex PCR, and TCRdb kept only the in-frame ones, dropping some. The V and J calls and clone size come from that table; D and trimming were worked out from the DNA. Of about 250,000 clones listed, 90% are singletons. Seattle-derived patients entered the study during active infection and were followed longitudinally. CDR1 is MNHEY, CDR2 SVGAGI, per germline. The V segment lost 5 bases and the J segment 4 bases; nucleotides outside the gene matches: 5. The CDR3 is 13 residues long. The sample holds one count of this clone.

Sequencing was carried out using peripheral blood. This chain uses TRBV6-5 with TRBJ2-7; 7 nucleotides align to TRBD1. The TCR sequence derives from a woman aged 55 to 70 with COVID-19, enrolled during active disease. CDR3 DNA sequence: TGTGCCAGCAGTCGGGACAGAAAATACGAGCAGTACTTC. Translation: CASSRDRKYEQYF.